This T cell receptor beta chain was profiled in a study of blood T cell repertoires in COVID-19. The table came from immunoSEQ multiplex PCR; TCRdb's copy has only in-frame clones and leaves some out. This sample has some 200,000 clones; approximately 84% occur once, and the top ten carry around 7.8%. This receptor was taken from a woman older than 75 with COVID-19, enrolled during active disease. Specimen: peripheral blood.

The CDR3 DNA is TGCGCCAGCAGCCAAGATCTAATAGTTGAAGCTTTCTTT. This translates into CASSQDLIVEAFF. J is TRBJ1-1 and V is TRBV4-1, with unresolved D. V was trimmed by 0 bases and J by 7 bases, leaving 9 bases between them. The CDR3 has 13 amino acids. CDR1 is MGHRA, CDR2 YSYEKL, per germline.